Listed below are T cell receptor beta chains from one sample, sequenced in a study of T cells expressing NK-cell markers. TCRdb reprocessed the 5' RACE reads and keeps a single row for each CDR3 protein, giving no DNA. The listing records 250,000 to 300,000 distinct CDR3 sequences. Input material: blood T cells: a sorted CD56 or NKG2C T cell subset, CD4+ or CD8+ T cells, or bulk PBMC T cells (not recorded which). Receptors originate from a man between 18 and 29 years old in good health. Both conserved end residues are part of each CDR3.

j_gene: TRBJ2-3; v_gene: TRBV12-3/TRBV12-4; CDR3aa: CASGVGVNTQYF
j_gene: TRBJ1-2; v_gene: TRBV20-1; CDR3aa: CSADTGISNYGYTF
j_gene: TRBJ2-1; v_gene: TRBV29-1; CDR3aa: CSVGKSGGGNEQFF
j_gene: TRBJ2-5; v_gene: TRBV6-1; CDR3aa: CASTLSSTGVGETQYF
j_gene: TRBJ2-7; v_gene: TRBV29-1; CDR3aa: CSVDVTGTNYEQYF
j_gene: TRBJ2-5; v_gene: TRBV7-9; CDR3aa: CASRSKPLRGETQYF
j_gene: TRBJ2-5; v_gene: TRBV20-1; CDR3aa: CSASGTSGLRETQYF
j_gene: TRBJ2-5; v_gene: TRBV5-1; CDR3aa: CASSTGPETQYF
j_gene: TRBJ1-5; v_gene: TRBV12-3/TRBV12-4; CDR3aa: CASRQDSYSNQPQHF
j_gene: TRBJ2-1; v_gene: TRBV20-1; CDR3aa: CSARRGLAGVSSYNEQFF
j_gene: TRBJ1-3; v_gene: TRBV6-1; CDR3aa: CASKGGASSGNTIYF
j_gene: TRBJ1-1; v_gene: TRBV28; CDR3aa: CASSLRLPVVTEAFF
j_gene: TRBJ2-1; v_gene: TRBV14; CDR3aa: CASSQDLWVSYNEQFF
j_gene: TRBJ2-3; v_gene: TRBV5-1; CDR3aa: CASRQGATDTQYF
j_gene: TRBJ2-1; v_gene: TRBV6-1; CDR3aa: CASSRPTSGGNEQFF
j_gene: TRBJ2-5; v_gene: TRBV25-1; CDR3aa: CASSEGRNQETQYF
j_gene: TRBJ2-1; v_gene: TRBV7-9; CDR3aa: CASSLGWGNEQFF
j_gene: TRBJ2-2; v_gene: TRBV25-1; CDR3aa: CASSEMQGGRTGELFF